This T cell receptor beta chain comes out of a study of blood T cell repertoires in COVID-19. The germline V gene encodes CDR1 SEHNR and CDR2 FQNEAQ (reference sequence). CDR3 length equals 15 residues. Between the trimmed V and J ends, which lost 5 bases and 0 bases, there was a span of 10 bases. Repertoires were generated with immunoSEQ multiplex PCR, while TCRdb's copy carries only in-frame clones and drops some. The table includes approximately 140,000 clones, approximately 85% detected once. The V and J genes are TRBV7-9 and TRBJ1-4; possibly TRBD1 for D (6 bases). Sample: peripheral blood. The TCR comes from a woman aged 55-75 years with COVID-19, enrolled during active disease. CDR3 protein: CASSRAGATNEKLFF. The CDR3 DNA reads as TGTGCCAGCAGCCGTGCAGGGGCAACTAATGAAAAACTGTTTTTT.